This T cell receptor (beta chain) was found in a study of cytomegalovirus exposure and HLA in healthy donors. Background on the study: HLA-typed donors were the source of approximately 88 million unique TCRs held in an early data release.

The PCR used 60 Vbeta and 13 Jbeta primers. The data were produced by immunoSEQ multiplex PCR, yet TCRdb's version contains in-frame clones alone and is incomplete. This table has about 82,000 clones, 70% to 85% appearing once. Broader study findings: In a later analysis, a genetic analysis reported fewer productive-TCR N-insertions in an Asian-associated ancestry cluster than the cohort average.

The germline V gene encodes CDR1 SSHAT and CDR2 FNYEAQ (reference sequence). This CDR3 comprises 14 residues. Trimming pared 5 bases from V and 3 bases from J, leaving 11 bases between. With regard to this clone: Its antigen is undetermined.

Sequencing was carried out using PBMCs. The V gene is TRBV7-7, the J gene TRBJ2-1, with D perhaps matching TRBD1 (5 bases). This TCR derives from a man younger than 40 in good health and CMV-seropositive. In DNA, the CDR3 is TGTGCCAGCAGCCTCCAAGGGGACTACAATGAGCAGTTCTTC. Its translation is CASSLQGDYNEQFF.